The rows below give T cell receptor beta chains drawn from one sample of a study of T-cell reconstitution after alpha-beta-depleted transplantation in children. TCRdb used MiXCR to reprocess the PCR reads, holding one entry per CDR3 protein. The table lists about 230,000 distinct CDR3 sequences, about 8.8% of them singletons. The material sequenced was PBMCs from the stem cell graft donor, taken from the stem cell graft. These receptors were collected from a human donor who donated a stem cell graft to a child with SCID. The CDR3 runs from the conserved cysteine through the conserved F or W. D genes are given only for firm matches. Not all rows give a size; the values are once, few, many and, for expanded clones, a class.

J gene,D gene,clone size,V gene,CDR3 DNA,CDR3 protein
TRBJ2-3,TRBD1,many,TRBV6-1,TGTGCCAGCAGGCCCCAGGGGGTCACAGATACGCAGTATTTT,CASRPQGVTDTQYF
TRBJ2-3,TRBD2,many,TRBV12-3/TRBV12-4,TGTGCCAGCAGTCTGGGGACTAGCGGGGGACACACAGATACGCAGTATTTT,CASSLGTSGGHTDTQYF
TRBJ2-3,.,many,TRBV6-5,TGTGCCAGCAGTCCCTTGGGGGGCCTTAGCACAGATACGCAGTATTTT,CASSPLGGLSTDTQYF
TRBJ1-1,.,.,TRBV3-1,TGTGCCAGCAGCCAAGGTTGGGGTACAATGAACACTGAAGCTTTCTTT,CASSQGWGTMNTEAFF
TRBJ2-5,.,many,TRBV12-3/TRBV12-4,TGTGCCAGCAGGACACGCACCGATTTCGAGACCCAGTACTTC,CASRTRTDFETQYF
TRBJ1-2,.,many,TRBV12-3/TRBV12-4,TGTGCCAGCAGTTTATCCGGTTTGGGCTACACCTTC,CASSLSGLGYTF
TRBJ2-1,TRBD1,many,TRBV18,TGTGCCAGCTCACGGACAGGGACGGGCAATGAGCAGTTCTTC,CASSRTGTGNEQFF
TRBJ2-1,TRBD1,many,TRBV9,TGTGCCAGCAGCGTAGCTCTCGGGCAGGGGGTTATCTACAATGAGCAGTTCTTC,CASSVALGQGVIYNEQFF
TRBJ1-2,TRBD1,few,TRBV20-1,TGCAGTGCTACCTACGACAAAAGGACAGGAAACTATGGCTACACCTTC,CSATYDKRTGNYGYTF
TRBJ1-4,.,many,TRBV7-2,TGTGCCAGCAGCTGGAGCGCGGGGAGGGGTTCGGAAAAACTGTTTTTT,CASSWSAGRGSEKLFF
TRBJ1-5,.,.,TRBV7-9,TGTGCCAGCAGCTTAGAGTCAGGGGTGGATCAGCCCCAGCATTTT,CASSLESGVDQPQHF
TRBJ2-1,TRBD2,many,TRBV11-1,TGTGCCAGCAGCTTAGCGAGGAATAGCGGGGGGGCCAATGAGCAGTTCTTC,CASSLARNSGGANEQFF
TRBJ2-7,TRBD2,many,TRBV5-1,TGCGCCAGCAGCTTCACTAGCGACTACGAGCAGTACTTC,CASSFTSDYEQYF
TRBJ1-3,.,many,TRBV5-1,TGCGCCAGCAGCCCGACAGGAAACACCATATATTTT,CASSPTGNTIYF
TRBJ2-7,.,.,TRBV28,TGTGCCAGCGGCCCCGGGCCAGCTCCCTACGAGCAGTACTTC,CASGPGPAPYEQYF
TRBJ2-2,.,many,TRBV29-1,TGCAGCGTTGTTGAGACAGCCAACACCGGGGAGCTGTTTTTT,CSVVETANTGELFF
TRBJ2-2,TRBD2,few,TRBV4-2,TGTGCCAGCAGCCAGGGGACTAGCGGGGGGTCCCCCACCGGGGAGCTGTTTTTT,CASSQGTSGGSPTGELFF
TRBJ1-3,TRBD1,.,TRBV5-5,TGTGCCAGCAGTTCCCCCGGGACAGGAGGAAACACCATATATTTT,CASSSPGTGGNTIYF
TRBJ1-5,.,many,TRBV5-1,TGCGCCAGCAGCTTGGGTGACAGAGTCAATCAGCCCCAGCATTTT,CASSLGDRVNQPQHF
TRBJ1-1,.,many,TRBV2,TGTGCCAGCAGCCCCACGGGGATGAACACTGAAGCTTTCTTT,CASSPTGMNTEAFF
TRBJ2-1,TRBD2,many,TRBV7-9,TGTGCCAGCAGCTTAGCCCTAGCGGGGGCCTGGGATGAGCAGTTCTTC,CASSLALAGAWDEQFF
TRBJ2-7,.,many,TRBV9,TGTGCCAGCAGCGTAGAAGCAGGCTACGAGCAGTACTTC,CASSVEAGYEQYF
TRBJ2-1,TRBD2,many,TRBV7-9,TGTGCCAGCAGCCCCGGACTAGCGGGGGTAGGAGAGCAGTTCTTC,CASSPGLAGVGEQFF
TRBJ2-7,.,many,TRBV6-5,TGTGCCAGCAGTACTTTACCCCAGGGATCCTACGAGCAGTACTTC,CASSTLPQGSYEQYF
TRBJ1-5,.,many,TRBV6-1,TGTGCCAGCAGTGGTACAGGGAGGGTCAATCAGCCCCAGCATTTT,CASSGTGRVNQPQHF
TRBJ1-6,TRBD1,.,TRBV27,TGTGCCAGCAGTTTCCGGACAGGGGTGTCACCCCTCCACTTT,CASSFRTGVSPLHF
TRBJ1-5,.,many,TRBV10-3,TGTGCCATCAGTCGGGGTAGCAATCAGCCCCAGCATTTT,CAISRGSNQPQHF
TRBJ1-1,TRBD1,many,TRBV12-3/TRBV12-4,TGTGCCAGCAGCATGACAGGGGTCCCTGAAGCTTTCTTT,CASSMTGVPEAFF
TRBJ1-5,TRBD1,many,TRBV12-3/TRBV12-4,TGTGCCAGCAGTTTCATCTACAGGGGAGCACAGCCCCAGCATTTT,CASSFIYRGAQPQHF
TRBJ1-2,.,many,TRBV20-1,TGCAGTGCTCCGCGGGAAGTTGGCTATGGCTACACCTTC,CSAPREVGYGYTF
TRBJ1-5,.,.,TRBV7-6,TGTGCCAGCAGCTTAGGTTGGGGTAACAATCAGCCCCAGCATTTT,CASSLGWGNNQPQHF
TRBJ1-5,TRBD1,many,TRBV7-9,TGTGCCAGCAGCTTGGGGGACAGGCGATTCTCGCCCCAGCATTTT,CASSLGDRRFSPQHF
TRBJ1-5,.,.,TRBV7-8,TGTGCCAGCAGCTTAGTCCGACACGGAGGTCAGCCCCAGCATTTT,CASSLVRHGGQPQHF
TRBJ1-1,TRBD1,many,TRBV20-1,TGCAGTGCTAGAGTGGGGACAGGAGTGAACACTGAAGCTTTCTTT,CSARVGTGVNTEAFF
TRBJ2-1,TRBD2,many,TRBV5-1,TGCGCCAGCAGCTTGCTTCCGACTAGCGGGACCTACAATGAGCAGTTCTTC,CASSLLPTSGTYNEQFF
TRBJ2-2,TRBD2,many,TRBV20-1,TGCAGTGCTAGAGAGATACTAGCGGGGGGGCCCACCGGGGAGCTGTTTTTT,CSAREILAGGPTGELFF
TRBJ1-6,TRBD1,many,TRBV5-1,TGCGCCAGCAGCTTGGGGGACAGGAGTAATTCACCCCTCCACTTT,CASSLGDRSNSPLHF
TRBJ2-1,.,many,TRBV7-2,TGTGCCAGCAGCTTTCCGGACATCGGTATCTCCTACAATGAGCAGTTCTTC,CASSFPDIGISYNEQFF
TRBJ1-4,TRBD1,.,TRBV5-1,TGCGCCAGCAGCTACGACAGGGAGGATGAAAAACTGTTTTTT,CASSYDREDEKLFF
TRBJ2-5,.,.,TRBV6-1,TGTGCCAGCAGTGACCGCGGAGTATTAGTCCAAGAGACCCAGTACTTC,CASSDRGVLVQETQYF
TRBJ1-1,.,.,TRBV5-1,TGCGCCAGCAGCTTGGCCCCGACAGGAATTACCGGGGAAGCTTTCTTT,CASSLAPTGITGEAFF
TRBJ1-1,TRBD1,.,TRBV5-1,TGCGCCAGCAGCAATAGGGGGACAGCGGCGAACACTGAAGCTTTCTTT,CASSNRGTAANTEAFF
TRBJ1-5,.,many,TRBV4-1,TGCGCCAGCAGCCAAGATAGGACCCTTGTTCTTCCGGCGCCCCAGCATTTT,CASSQDRTLVLPAPQHF
TRBJ2-1,TRBD2,many,TRBV20-1,TGCAGTGCTAGAGATGAAACCGGGACTAGCGGGCTCAATGAGCAGTTCTTC,CSARDETGTSGLNEQFF
TRBJ2-1,TRBD1,many,TRBV5-1,TGCGCCAGTCATCAGGAGCCCGGGACAGGGGGATACAATGAGCAGTTCTTC,CASHQEPGTGGYNEQFF
TRBJ2-4,TRBD1,.,TRBV5-1,TGCGCCAGCAGCTTGGAAGGACAGGGGGACATTCAGTACTTC,CASSLEGQGDIQYF
TRBJ2-6,.,many,TRBV5-1,TGCGCCAGCAGCACCTCTGGGGCCAACGTCCTGACTTTC,CASSTSGANVLTF
TRBJ2-7,.,.,TRBV7-2,TGTGCCAGCACCATTAGTAGCCGAAGCTACGAGCAATACTTC,CASTISSRSYEQYF
TRBJ2-3,TRBD2,few,TRBV5-1,TGCGCCAGCAGCTTGGATCCTAGCGGCGATACGCAGTATTTT,CASSLDPSGDTQYF